This T cell receptor (beta chain) was found in a study of cytomegalovirus exposure and HLA in healthy donors. Primers: 60 Vbeta forward and 13 Jbeta reverse. Profiled with immunoSEQ multiplex PCR; TCRdb holds only in-frame clones, not every one. In the table there are about 96,000 clones, 65% to 75% of which are singletons. Per the germline V gene, CDR1 is MNHNS and CDR2 is SASEGT. CDR3 length equals 14 residues. The germline V and J ends were trimmed by 1 base and 2 bases, with 9 bases remaining between them. The specimen was PBMCs. The receptor was derived from a woman aged 65 to 85 in good health and CMV-seropositive. The rearrangement uses TRBV6-1 and TRBJ2-7; D may be TRBD2 (5 bases). CDR3 amino acids: CASSEVGVPYEQYF. The CDR3 DNA reads as TGTGCCAGCAGTGAAGTCGGGGTCCCCTACGAGCAGTACTTC.